This T cell receptor (beta chain) was profiled in a study of early T cells in non-severe SARS-CoV-2 infection. Unique molecular identifier tags were affixed to discrete cDNA molecules. One entry per CDR3 protein, called by TCRdb with MiXCR from the 5' RACE reads. The repertoire holds roughly 93,000 distinct CDR3 sequences, about 15% seen once, with roughly 0.6% in the top ten. The length of the CDR3 is 13 residues. Germline V gene lookup returns CDR1 MNHNS and CDR2 SASEGT. After removal of 4 bases from V and 13 bases from J, the junction contained 12 bases not matched to a gene. The sample taken for sequencing was whole blood. The chain combines TRBV6-1 with TRBJ2-7; 8 nucleotides match TRBD2. The sequence came from an adult who was a healthcare worker with PCR-confirmed SARS-CoV-2 infection or an uninfected control (not recorded which). The chain's CDR3 is CASSAYFSGECYV. As DNA, the CDR3 is TGTGCCAGCAGTGCGTATTTTAGCGGGGAGTGTTACGTC.